This TCR beta chain was sequenced in a study of blood T cell repertoires in COVID-19. Per germline, CDR1 SGHVS and CDR2 FQNEAQ. The CDR3 consists of 20 residues. V lost 5 bases and J lost 2; bases outside the gene matches: 15. Only in-frame clones appear in the TCRdb table, and some are missing; sequencing was by immunoSEQ multiplex PCR. Among about 150,000 clones listed, 86% were seen once. This TCR came from a man aged 45-60 years who had recovered from COVID-19. The V call is TRBV7-8, the J call TRBJ2-3; 14 bases agree with TRBD2. The sample consisted of PBMCs or T cells enriched from blood (not recorded which). CDR3 DNA sequence: TGTGCCAGCAGCAATCGAATGGGACTAGCGGGAGTATTTACCACAGATACGCAGTATTTT. As protein: CASSNRMGLAGVFTTDTQYF.